This T cell receptor beta chain was profiled in a study of shared clonotypes between healthy human individuals. About the research overall: Three plates each covered CD4 naive and memory; CD8 naive two, CD8 memory one. Overall study results and limits: Clonotypes shared by all four sorted-subset donors had higher generation probabilities than non-shared clonotypes.

A 200 ng quantity of DNA, about 30,000 T cell genomes, went into the sorted-subset replicate PCRs. Generated by immunoSEQ multiplex PCR, the TCRdb table keeps only in-frame clones and is missing some. The sample lists fewer than 800,000 clones; 92% were seen once. Worth noting for this clone: Its target is unknown.

Naive CD8 cells comprised CD45RO-negative, CCR7-positively selected cells, excluding terminally differentiated effector memory CD45RA+ cells. Donors, healthy HIV-negative adults, lacked recent acute infections or vaccinations. The origin of this receptor is a man aged 25 to 40 in good health. The sample comprised naive CD8+ T cells sorted from blood.

This CDR3 reads CASSFKLIDQGAAYEQYF. The CDR3 coding sequence is TGTGCCAGCAGTTTTAAGCTGATCGATCAGGGGGCCGCCTACGAGCAGTACTTC. This chain joins TRBV28 and TRBJ2-7; 8 nucleotides line up with TRBD1. Germline values: CDR1 MDHEN, CDR2 SYDVKM. Losses at the gene ends were 3 bases for V and 2 bases for J; bases not matched to a gene: 15. The CDR3 runs 18 residues.